A selection of T cell receptor beta chains follows, all from one sample in a study of post-analysis software for immune sequencing data. TCRdb reanalysed the PCR reads using MiXCR and keeps one entry per CDR3 protein. The sample has fewer than 550,000 distinct CDR3 sequences, around 36% seen once; the top ten hold 6%. Sequenced material: blood. The receptors were gathered from a girl aged 2-17 years with multiple sclerosis. The CDR3 runs from the conserved cysteine through the conserved F or W. The order of the fields is V gene, clone size, J gene, CDR3 protein. Clone size is given for some rows only: seen once, a few or many times, or a class if the clone is expanded.

TRBV11-1	NA	TRBJ2-1	CASSLGLPRRDEQFF
TRBV12-3/TRBV12-4	few	TRBJ1-2	CASSPSGGAKSYGYTF
TRBV10-3	NA	TRBJ2-5	CAISVLAGAQETQYF
TRBV15	NA	TRBJ2-3	CATSRLQGYGTDTQYF
TRBV7-4	NA	TRBJ2-7	CASRVQTGTYEQYF
TRBV7-8	few	TRBJ1-5	CASSLAGDSYQPQHF
TRBV5-6	few	TRBJ2-3	CASSLRTGGADTQYF
TRBV7-9	few	NA	CASSFLADEQYF
TRBV10-3	few	TRBJ1-2	CAISELGQVPVNYGYTF
TRBV18	NA	TRBJ1-1	CASSPLPGQTNTEAFF
TRBV6-1	few	TRBJ1-1	CASSQSPEINTEAFF
TRBV5-1	few	TRBJ1-2	CASSFADSSYGYTF
TRBV10-3	few	TRBJ1-6	CAMRGTGDSPLHF
TRBV12-3/TRBV12-4	NA	TRBJ2-3	CASSTTGGADTQYF
TRBV12-3/TRBV12-4	few	TRBJ2-1	CASNRLAAVDEQFF
TRBV5-6	NA	TRBJ2-5	CASSFINQETQYF
TRBV11-2	few	TRBJ2-3	CASSPSPPRPQEQYF
TRBV20-1	NA	TRBJ2-3	CSATEDTQYF
TRBV29-1	few	TRBJ2-3	CSAWDSTDTQYF
TRBV3-1	few	TRBJ1-4	CASSPRQGLGEKLFF
TRBV7-9	NA	TRBJ1-5	CASSLNGGHNQPQHF
TRBV7-9	NA	TRBJ1-1	CASSPPGEYNTEAFF
TRBV5-1	once	TRBJ1-1	CASSLRTGGLGGAEAFF
TRBV20-1	many	TRBJ2-5	CSARDARTQETQYF
TRBV27	few	TRBJ1-2	CASSPVGSNYGYTF
TRBV9	NA	TRBJ1-2	CASSEWTGNGYTF
TRBV20-1	NA	TRBJ2-5	CSAGAGLAGLQETQYF
TRBV7-7	NA	TRBJ1-5	CASSSKDGNQPQHF
TRBV5-5	few	TRBJ2-1	CASSKLTGTSGGGTYNEQFF